This TCR beta chain is from a study of Graves' ophthalmopathy and Graves' hyperthyroidism. Concerning this clonotype: This is likely a read error, given that the CDR3 carries no conserved phenylalanine or tryptophan at its end.

This CDR3 is built from 16 residues. J was trimmed by 4 bases and V by 4 bases; bases with no gene match: 9. CDR1 is SGHAT, CDR2 FQDESV, per germline (reference sequence). For donors with ophthalmopathy, the disease showed moderate-to-severe activity, reached CAS ≥3 and NOSPECS ≥4, and had lasted under 3 months. Sampling approximately 11 ml of fresh peripheral blood provided the PBMCs. Amplification of the TCR beta CDR3 regions used RNA transcripts (as template). Second-round multiplex PCR came after a first-round RT-PCR that employed HTBI primers. TCRdb processed the multiplex PCR reads anew with MiXCR; each CDR3 protein has one entry. The table lists about 400,000 distinct CDR3 sequences, around 20% of them singletons.

Sequencing was carried out using peripheral blood. This clonotype was obtained from a woman between 18 and 29 years old with Graves' ophthalmopathy. This chain connects TRBV11-1 to TRBJ1-2; 10 positions agree with TRBD1. The CDR3 reads CASSSGQGFDIYGYTL. CDR3 DNA sequence: TGTGCCAGCAGCTCGGGACAGGGGTTCGATATCTATGGCTACACCCTC.